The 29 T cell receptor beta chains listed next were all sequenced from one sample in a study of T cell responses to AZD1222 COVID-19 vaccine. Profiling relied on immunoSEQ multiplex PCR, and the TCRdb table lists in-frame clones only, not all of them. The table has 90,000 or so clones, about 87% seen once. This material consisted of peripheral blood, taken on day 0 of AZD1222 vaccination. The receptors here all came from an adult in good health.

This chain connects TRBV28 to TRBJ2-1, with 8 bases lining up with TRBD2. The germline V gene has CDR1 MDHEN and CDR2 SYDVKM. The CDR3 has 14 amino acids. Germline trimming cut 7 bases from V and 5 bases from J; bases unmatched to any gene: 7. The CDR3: CASISGSFNNEQFF. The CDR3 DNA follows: TGTGCCAGCATAAGCGGGAGCTTCAACAATGAGCAGTTCTTC.

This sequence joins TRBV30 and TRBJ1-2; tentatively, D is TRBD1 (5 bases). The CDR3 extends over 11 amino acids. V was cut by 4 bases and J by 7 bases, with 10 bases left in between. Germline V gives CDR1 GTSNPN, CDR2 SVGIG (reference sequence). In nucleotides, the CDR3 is TGTGCCTGGATCCGTAGGGGTGGCTACACCTTC. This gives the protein CAWIRRGGYTF.

CDR3 sequence reads: CASSPGLAGGWETQYF. In DNA, the CDR3 is TGTGCCAGCAGCCCGGGACTAGCGGGAGGGTGGGAGACCCAGTACTTC. The chain has TRBV5-6 and TRBJ2-5; TRBD2 matches at 16 bases. Germline CDR1 reads SGHDT; CDR2 reads YYEEEE. The J segment lost 5 bases and the V segment lost 4 bases, leaving 5 bases of the junction unmatched. This CDR3 is 16 amino acids long. The variable domain in full, completed from reference TRBV5-6 and TRBJ2-5, reads DAGVTQSPTHLIKTRGQQVTLRCSPKSGHDTVSWYQQALGQGPQFIFQYYEEEERQRGNFPDRFSGHQFPNYSSELNVNALLLGDSALYLCASSPGLAGGWETQYFGPGTRLLVL.

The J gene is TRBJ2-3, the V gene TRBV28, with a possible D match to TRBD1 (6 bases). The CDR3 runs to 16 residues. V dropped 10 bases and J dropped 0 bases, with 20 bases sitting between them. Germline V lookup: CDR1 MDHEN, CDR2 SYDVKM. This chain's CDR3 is CANSRGRGISTDTQYF. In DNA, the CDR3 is TGTGCCAACTCTCGTGGAAGGGGGATCAGCACAGATACGCAGTATTTT.

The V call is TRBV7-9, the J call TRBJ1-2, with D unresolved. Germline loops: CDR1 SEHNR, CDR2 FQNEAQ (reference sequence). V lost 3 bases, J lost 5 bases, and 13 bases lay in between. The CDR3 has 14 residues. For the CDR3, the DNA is TGTGCCAGCAGCTTCCACTCCACTACGTATGGCTACACCTTC. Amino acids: CASSFHSTTYGYTF.

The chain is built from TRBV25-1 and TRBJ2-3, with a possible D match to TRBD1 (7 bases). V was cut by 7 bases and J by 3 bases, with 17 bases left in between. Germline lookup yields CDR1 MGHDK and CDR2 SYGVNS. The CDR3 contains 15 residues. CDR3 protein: CASTPGGGLTDTQYF. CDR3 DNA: TGTGCCAGCACCCCAGGAGGGGGCCTAACAGATACGCAGTATTTT.

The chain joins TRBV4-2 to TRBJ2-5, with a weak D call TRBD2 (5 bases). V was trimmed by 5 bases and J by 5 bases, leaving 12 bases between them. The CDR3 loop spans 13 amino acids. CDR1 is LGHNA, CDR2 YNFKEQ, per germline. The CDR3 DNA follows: TGTGCCAGCAGCGACTATTGGTGGGAGACCCAGTACTTC. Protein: CASSDYWWETQYF.

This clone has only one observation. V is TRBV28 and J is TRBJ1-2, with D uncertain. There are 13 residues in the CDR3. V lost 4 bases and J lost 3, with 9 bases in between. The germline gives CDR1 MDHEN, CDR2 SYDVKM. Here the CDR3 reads CASSSKIYYGYTF. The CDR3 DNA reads TGTGCCAGCAGTTCCAAGATTTACTATGGCTACACCTTC.

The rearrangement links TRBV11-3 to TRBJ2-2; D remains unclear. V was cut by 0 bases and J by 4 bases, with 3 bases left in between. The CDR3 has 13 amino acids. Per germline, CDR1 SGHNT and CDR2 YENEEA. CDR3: CASSLEATGELFF. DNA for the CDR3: TGTGCCAGCAGCTTAGAGGCCACCGGGGAGCTGTTTTTT. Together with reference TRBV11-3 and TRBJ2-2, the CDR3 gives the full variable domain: EAGVVQSPRYKIIEKKQPVAFWCNPISGHNTLYWYLQNLGQGPELLIRYENEEAVDDSQLPKDRFSAERLKGVDSTLKIQPAELGDSAVYLCASSLEATGELFFGEGSRLTVL.

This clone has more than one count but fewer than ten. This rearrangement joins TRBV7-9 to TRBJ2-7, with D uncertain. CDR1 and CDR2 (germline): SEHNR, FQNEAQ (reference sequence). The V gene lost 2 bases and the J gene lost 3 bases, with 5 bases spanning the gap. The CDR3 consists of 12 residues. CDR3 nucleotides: TGTGCCAGCAGCTTAATCTTCTACGAGCAGTACTTC. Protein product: CASSLIFYEQYF.

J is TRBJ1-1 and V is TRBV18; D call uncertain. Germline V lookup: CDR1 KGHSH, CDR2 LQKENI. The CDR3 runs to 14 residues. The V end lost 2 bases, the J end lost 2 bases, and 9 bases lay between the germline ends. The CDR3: CASSPRNSNTEAFF. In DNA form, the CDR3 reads TGTGCCAGCTCACCAAGAAACAGTAACACTGAAGCTTTCTTT.

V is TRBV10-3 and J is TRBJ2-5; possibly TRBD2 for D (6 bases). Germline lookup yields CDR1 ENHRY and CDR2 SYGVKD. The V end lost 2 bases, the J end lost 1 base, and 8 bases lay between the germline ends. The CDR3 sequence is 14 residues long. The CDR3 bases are TGTGCCATCAGTGAGGGAGGGTTCCAAGAGACCCAGTACTTC. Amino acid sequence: CAISEGGFQETQYF.

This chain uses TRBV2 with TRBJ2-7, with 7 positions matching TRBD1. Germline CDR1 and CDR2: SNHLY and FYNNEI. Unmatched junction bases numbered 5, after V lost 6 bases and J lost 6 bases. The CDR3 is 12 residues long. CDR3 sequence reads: CASRYTGAEQYF. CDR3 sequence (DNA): TGTGCCAGCAGGTACACAGGGGCCGAGCAGTACTTC.

In DNA form, the CDR3 reads TGTGCCAGCAGCTCCGACAGGGGGTCCATTAATGGCTACACCTTC. This gives the protein CASSSDRGSINGYTF. The chain carries TRBV7-9 and TRBJ1-2, with 9 positions matching TRBD1. The CDR3 extends over 15 amino acids. Germline V gives CDR1 SEHNR, CDR2 FQNEAQ (reference sequence). V gave up 4 bases and J gave up 6 bases; unmatched junction bases: 9.

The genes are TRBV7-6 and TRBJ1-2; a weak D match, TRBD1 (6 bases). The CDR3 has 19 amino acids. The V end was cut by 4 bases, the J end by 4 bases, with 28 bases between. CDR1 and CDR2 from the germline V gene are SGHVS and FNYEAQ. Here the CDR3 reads CASSSLLRDTRANGYGYTF. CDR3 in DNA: TGTGCCAGCAGCTCACTTCTACGGGACACGAGGGCCAATGGCTATGGCTACACCTTC. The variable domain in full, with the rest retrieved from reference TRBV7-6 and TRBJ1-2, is GAGVSQSPRYKVTKRGQDVALRCDPISGHVSLYWYRQALGQGPEFLTYFNYEAQQDKSGLPNDRFSAERPEGSISTLTIQRTEQRDSAMYRCASSSLLRDTRANGYGYTFGSGTRLTVV.

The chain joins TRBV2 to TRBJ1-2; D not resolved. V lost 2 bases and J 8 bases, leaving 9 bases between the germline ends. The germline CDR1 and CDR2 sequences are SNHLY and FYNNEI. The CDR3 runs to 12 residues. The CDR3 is CASSESLVGYTF. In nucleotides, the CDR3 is TGTGCCAGCAGTGAATCTCTGGTAGGCTACACCTTC.

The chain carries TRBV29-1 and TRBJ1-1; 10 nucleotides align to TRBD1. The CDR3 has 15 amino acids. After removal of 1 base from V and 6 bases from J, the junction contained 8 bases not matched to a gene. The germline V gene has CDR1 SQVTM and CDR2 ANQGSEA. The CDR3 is CSVEVRDRGRSEAFF. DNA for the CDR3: TGCAGCGTTGAAGTTAGGGACAGGGGAAGATCTGAAGCTTTCTTT.

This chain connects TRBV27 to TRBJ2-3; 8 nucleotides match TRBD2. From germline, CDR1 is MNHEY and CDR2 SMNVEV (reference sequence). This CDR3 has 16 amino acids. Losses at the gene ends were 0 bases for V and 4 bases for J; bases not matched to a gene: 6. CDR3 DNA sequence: TGTGCCAGCAGTTTATCGAGTAGCGGGATTTCAGATACGCAGTATTTT. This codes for CASSLSSSGISDTQYF.

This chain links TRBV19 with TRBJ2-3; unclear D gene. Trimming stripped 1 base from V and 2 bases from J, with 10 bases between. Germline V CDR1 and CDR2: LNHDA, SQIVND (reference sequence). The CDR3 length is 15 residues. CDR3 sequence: CASSIGRSLTDTQYF. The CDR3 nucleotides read TGTGCCAGTAGTATAGGCCGGAGCCTCACAGATACGCAGTATTTT.

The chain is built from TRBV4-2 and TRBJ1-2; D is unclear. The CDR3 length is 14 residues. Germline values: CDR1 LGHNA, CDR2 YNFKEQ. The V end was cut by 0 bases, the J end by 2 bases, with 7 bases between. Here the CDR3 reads CASSQDFGNYGYTF. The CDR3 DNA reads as TGTGCCAGCAGCCAAGATTTCGGAAACTATGGCTACACCTTC.

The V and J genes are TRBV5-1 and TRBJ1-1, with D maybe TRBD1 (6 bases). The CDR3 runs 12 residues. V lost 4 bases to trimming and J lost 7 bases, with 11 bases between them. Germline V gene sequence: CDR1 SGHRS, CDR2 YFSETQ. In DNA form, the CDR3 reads TGCGCCAGCAGCCATGGACAGCGTGAAGCTTTCTTT. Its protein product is CASSHGQREAFF.

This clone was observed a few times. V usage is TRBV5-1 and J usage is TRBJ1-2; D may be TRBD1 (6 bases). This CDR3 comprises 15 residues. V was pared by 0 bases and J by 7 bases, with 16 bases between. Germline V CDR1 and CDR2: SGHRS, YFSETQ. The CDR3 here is CASSLVGRQESGYTF. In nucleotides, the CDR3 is TGCGCCAGCAGCTTGGTCGGTAGACAGGAGAGTGGCTACACCTTC.

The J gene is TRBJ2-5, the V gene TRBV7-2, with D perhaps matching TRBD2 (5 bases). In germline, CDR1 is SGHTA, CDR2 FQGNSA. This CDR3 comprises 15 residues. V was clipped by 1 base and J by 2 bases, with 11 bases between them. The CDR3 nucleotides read TGTGCCAGCAGCTTAGGCGGGCAATCACAAGAGACCCAGTACTTC. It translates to CASSLGGQSQETQYF. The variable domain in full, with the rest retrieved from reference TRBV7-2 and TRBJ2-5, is GAGVSQSPSNKVTEKGKDVELRCDPISGHTALYWYRQSLGQGLEFLIYFQGNSAPDKSGLPSDRFSAERTGGSVSTLTIQRTQQEDSAVYLCASSLGGQSQETQYFGPGTRLLVL.

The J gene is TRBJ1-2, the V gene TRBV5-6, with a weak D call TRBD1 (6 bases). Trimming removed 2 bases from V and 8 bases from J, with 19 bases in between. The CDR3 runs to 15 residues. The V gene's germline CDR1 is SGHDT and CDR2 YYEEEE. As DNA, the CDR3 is TGTGCCAGCAGCTTTCCCGGGGGCCGGTTTATCGGCTACACCTTC. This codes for CASSFPGGRFIGYTF.

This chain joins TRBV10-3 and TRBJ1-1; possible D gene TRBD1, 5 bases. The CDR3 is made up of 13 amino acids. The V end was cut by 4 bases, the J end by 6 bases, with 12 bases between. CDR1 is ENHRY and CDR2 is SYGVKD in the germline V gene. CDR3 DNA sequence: TGTGCCATCAGTGCTATGTTGGGGGCTGAAGCTTTCTTT. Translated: CAISAMLGAEAFF.

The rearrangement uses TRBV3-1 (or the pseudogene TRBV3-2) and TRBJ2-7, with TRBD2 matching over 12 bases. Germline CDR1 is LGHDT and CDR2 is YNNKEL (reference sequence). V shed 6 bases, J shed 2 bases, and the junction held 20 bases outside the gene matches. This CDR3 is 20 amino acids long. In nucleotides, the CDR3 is TGTGCCAGCAGACTCGCGGGACTAGCGGGTTTTTCCCCTTTAGCCTACGAGCAGTACTTC. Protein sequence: CASRLAGLAGFSPLAYEQYF.

The chain's CDR3 is CASSEVPGGGYTF. The CDR3 region has the DNA TGTGCCAGCAGTGAAGTGCCGGGGGGAGGCTACACCTTC. V is TRBV6-1 and J is TRBJ1-2; tentatively, D is TRBD1 (5 bases). CDR3 length: 13 residues. V lost 1 base, J lost 8 bases, and 11 bases lay in between. The germline V gene has CDR1 MNHNS and CDR2 SASEGT.

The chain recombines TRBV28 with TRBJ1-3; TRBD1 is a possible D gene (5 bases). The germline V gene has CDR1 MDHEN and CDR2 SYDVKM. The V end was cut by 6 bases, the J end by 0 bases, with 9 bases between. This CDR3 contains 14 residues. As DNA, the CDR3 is TGTGCCAGCAGGGAAAGGGGCTCTGGAAACACCATATATTTT. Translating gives CASRERGSGNTIYF.

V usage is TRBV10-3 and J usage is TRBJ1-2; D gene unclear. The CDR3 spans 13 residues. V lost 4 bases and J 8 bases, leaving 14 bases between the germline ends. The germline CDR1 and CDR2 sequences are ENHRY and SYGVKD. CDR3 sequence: CAISGTSMKGYTF. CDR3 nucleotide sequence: TGTGCCATCAGTGGGACGTCCATGAAGGGCTACACCTTC.